This T cell receptor (beta chain) stems from a study of tumor-infiltrating lymphocytes in oesophageal squamous cell carcinoma. TCRdb passed the PCR reads through MiXCR, listing each CDR3 protein once. The sample carries 15,000 or so distinct CDR3 sequences, around 60% recorded once. This clonotype appeared many times. Since no conserved phenylalanine or tryptophan closes the CDR3, a read error is the likely cause. The DNA is left out, because the CDR3 cannot be placed on it with certainty; the CDR3 is given as TCRdb lists it. The germline V gene encodes CDR1 SGHTA and CDR2 FQGNSA. Inclusive of both ends, the CDR3 amounts to 18 amino acids.

The chain uses TRBV7-2 and TRBJ1-1; TRBD1, the table's D call, lacks a check against the DNA. This sequence was found in a female donor with esophageal squamous cell carcinoma. The sample comprised esophageal tumor tissue. CDR3: CASSLPRGCPKTFSTSAP.